This TCR beta chain was sequenced for a study of blood T cell repertoires in COVID-19 (dated by TCRdb to the early 2020s). At the level of the whole study: The collaborator samples originated in the United States, Italy and Spain and spanned the acute and convalescent phases of COVID-19. The material from the prospective study consisted of cDNA or gDNA derived from T cells, B-cell-depleted T cells, or PBMCs. Deeply sampled blood TCRbeta repertoires from subjects exposed to, actively infected with, or recovered from COVID-19 were included in the dataset. The repertoires were released in a freely available public database meant as a resource for research on the immune response to SARS-CoV-2. The samples were drawn from two sources: the first 160 participants of the ongoing ImmuneRACE study, and 1,200 or so subjects contributed by 6 global collaborators. The sample metadata nearly always contained a de-identified subject ID, COVID-19 status, age in years and sex. Where HLA class I and class II types were available, the types were taken from metadata supplied by the sample provider, not from assay-based typing.

The full study reports these points: Clinical and demographic metadata were provided uncurated, with the amount varying by source and participant.

The immunoSEQ Assay, a bias-controlled multiplex PCR, was used to amplify TCRbeta CDR3 regions from genomic DNA. The source study handled its data this way. The number of nucleated cells in each sample was estimated by amplification of reference gene primers within the assay. To quantify the absolute abundance of each unique TCRbeta CDR3 rearrangement, sequence reads were collapsed and filtered. For each sample, productive Simpson clonality was calculated as the square root of Simpson's diversity index over productive rearrangements. TCRdb obtained this table from immuneACCESS and retained in-frame rearrangements with V and J assigned. These tables miss some clones; where compared with another copy, unresolved V genes account for less than half of the shortfall, and the remainder is unexplained. That table gives V, J and clone size, and the DNA gave D and trimming. The sample contains 150,000 to 200,000 clones, about nine tenths of them found a single time. Of the sample, approximately 2% falls within the top ten clones.

V is cut back by 4 bases and J by 1 base, with 9 bases in the junction unmatched. The CDR3 runs 16 amino acids, cysteine and phenylalanine included. The CDR3 DNA has 48 bases and is translated from base 1. CDR1 and CDR2 (MNHNS, SASEGT) derive from the germline V gene. Another Seattle source contributed samples from volunteer blood donors who had recovered from COVID-19. Each collaborating institution followed its own protocols to collect whole blood in K2EDTA tubes. For TCRbeta analysis, collaborator samples were shipped as frozen whole blood, as isolated PBMCs, or as DNA extracted from either sample type. On this clone: Its binding antigen is unknown. Base qualities are not recorded, but no much larger clone differs from it by a single base.

The chain links TRBV6-1 with TRBJ1-1; 7 of the junction bases match TRBD1. Sequences were obtained from peripheral blood. The receptor was derived from a man between 18 and 35 years old who had recovered from COVID-19. CDR3 reads: CASSGTGEGKNTEAFF. The DNA sequence reads TGTGCCAGCAGTGGGACAGGAGAAGGGAAGAACACTGAAGCTTTCTTT.